This is a list of T cell receptor beta chains from one sample in a study of technical replicates of blood from a few donors. Profiling relied on immunoSEQ multiplex PCR, and the TCRdb table lists in-frame clones only, not all of them. The table lists 40,000 to 65,000 clones, about 86% of them singletons. The sequencing input was PBMCs. The receptors derive from a human donor in good health. Some clones in this sample may be carry-over from other donors' samples. The conserved cysteine and the conserved F or W are not part of the CDR3 here. The order of the fields is V gene, J gene, CDR3 protein.

V: TRBV30; J: TRBJ2-2; CDR3: ASDRGGNTGELF
V: TRBV2; J: TRBJ2-3; CDR3: ASRREQDTQY
V: TRBV27; J: TRBJ1-6; CDR3: ASSSRDTNSPLH
V: TRBV19; J: TRBJ2-7; CDR3: ASSIATGGYEQY
V: TRBV5-1; J: TRBJ2-2; CDR3: ATSRGGDGELF
V: TRBV4-1; J: TRBJ2-6; CDR3: ASRATGGGLSGANVLT
V: TRBV2; J: TRBJ1-2; CDR3: ASRAQIRTGGNYGYT
V: TRBV4-3; J: TRBJ2-5; CDR3: ASSQDVGAGNQETQY
V: TRBV2; J: TRBJ1-2; CDR3: ASSDWGARGYT
V: TRBV25-1; J: TRBJ2-1; CDR3: ASRETGFNEQF
V: TRBV5-6; J: TRBJ1-2; CDR3: ASSLVGTGTGVSGGYT
V: TRBV4-1; J: TRBJ2-2; CDR3: ASSRWTSGESDTGELF
V: TRBV6-6; J: TRBJ1-2; CDR3: ASSPPGQARGYT
V: TRBV30; J: TRBJ2-7; CDR3: ASQKDSYEQY